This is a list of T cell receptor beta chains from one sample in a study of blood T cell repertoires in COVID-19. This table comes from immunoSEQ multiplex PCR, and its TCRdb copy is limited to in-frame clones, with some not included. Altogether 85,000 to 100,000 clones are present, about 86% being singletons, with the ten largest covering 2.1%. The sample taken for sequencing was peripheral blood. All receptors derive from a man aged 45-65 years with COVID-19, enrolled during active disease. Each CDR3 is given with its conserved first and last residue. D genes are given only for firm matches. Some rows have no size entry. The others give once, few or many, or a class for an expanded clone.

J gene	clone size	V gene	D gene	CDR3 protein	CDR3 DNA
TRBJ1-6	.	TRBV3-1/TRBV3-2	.	CASSHQKARGTYNSPLHF	TGTGCCAGCAGCCATCAAAAGGCCAGGGGAACCTATAATTCACCCCTCCACTTT
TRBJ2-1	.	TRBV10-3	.	CAIGNRAYNEQFF	TGTGCCATCGGGAACAGGGCCTACAATGAGCAGTTCTTC
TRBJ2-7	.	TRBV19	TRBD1	CASKPGQGRYEQYF	TGTGCCAGTAAACCGGGACAGGGTCGATACGAGCAGTACTTC
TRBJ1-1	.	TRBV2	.	CASSEQANTEAFF	TGTGCCAGCAGTGAACAGGCGAACACTGAAGCTTTCTTT
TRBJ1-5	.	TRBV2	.	CASSESGVRPQHF	TGTGCCAGCAGTGAAAGCGGGGTGAGGCCCCAGCATTTT
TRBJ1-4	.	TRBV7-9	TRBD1	CASSRTGETNEKLFF	TGTGCCAGCAGCCGGACAGGGGAAACTAATGAAAAACTGTTTTTT
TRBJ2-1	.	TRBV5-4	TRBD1	CASSLFGTENNEQFF	TGTGCCAGCAGCTTGTTCGGGACAGAGAACAATGAGCAGTTCTTC
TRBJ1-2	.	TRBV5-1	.	CASSSLRGGLDYGYTF	TGCGCCAGCAGCTCACTTAGAGGGGGATTGGACTATGGCTACACCTTC
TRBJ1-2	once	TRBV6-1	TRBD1	CASSERSGGYGYTF	TGTGCCAGCAGTGAACGCTCAGGGGGCTATGGCTACACCTTC
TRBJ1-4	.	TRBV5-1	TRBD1	CASSLAGQGINEKLFF	TGCGCCAGCAGCTTGGCCGGACAGGGAATTAATGAAAAACTGTTTTTT
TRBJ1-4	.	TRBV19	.	CASSINPQDTTNEKLFF	TGTGCCAGTAGTATCAACCCGCAGGACACAACTAATGAAAAACTGTTTTTT
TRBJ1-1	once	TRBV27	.	CASSRGGMNTEAFF	TGTGCCAGCAGCCGGGGGGGGATGAACACTGAAGCTTTCTTT
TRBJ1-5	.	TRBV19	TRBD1	CASRQIGQGLQPQHF	TGTGCCAGTAGGCAGATAGGACAGGGATTGCAGCCCCAGCATTTT
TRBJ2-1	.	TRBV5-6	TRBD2	CASSLALVAGAMNNEQFF	TGTGCCAGCAGCTTGGCCCTAGTAGCGGGGGCGATGAACAATGAGCAGTTCTTC
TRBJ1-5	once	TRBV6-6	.	CASRNHTVWNQPQHF	TGTGCCAGCAGGAACCACACCGTTTGGAATCAGCCCCAGCATTTT
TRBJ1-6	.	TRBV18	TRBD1	CASSPRTQTGGGNSPLHF	TGTGCCAGCTCACCTAGGACACAGACAGGGGGCGGTAATTCACCCCTCCACTTT
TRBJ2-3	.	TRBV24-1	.	CATSDTGTEPGDTQYF	TGTGCCACCAGTGACACAGGGACGGAACCGGGAGATACGCAGTATTTT
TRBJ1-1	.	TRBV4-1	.	CASSQGALNTEAFF	TGCGCCAGCAGCCAAGGGGCCTTGAACACTGAAGCTTTCTTT
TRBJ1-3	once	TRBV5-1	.	CASSPQGTGNTIYF	TGCGCCAGCAGCCCCCAGGGAACTGGAAACACCATATATTTT
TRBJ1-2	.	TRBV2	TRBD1	CASRVTGVSSYGYTF	TGTGCCAGCAGAGTCACAGGGGTGAGTTCCTATGGCTACACCTTC
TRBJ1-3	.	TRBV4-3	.	CASSQDLGQGNPSIYF	TGCGCCAGCAGCCAAGATTTGGGGCAGGGTAACCCTTCCATATATTTT
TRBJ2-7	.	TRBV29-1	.	CSVEDYHGSTYEQYF	TGCAGCGTTGAAGATTACCACGGTTCTACCTACGAGCAGTACTTC
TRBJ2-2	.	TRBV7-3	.	CASSPGGVTGELFF	TGTGCCAGCAGCCCCGGAGGGGTCACCGGGGAGCTGTTTTTT
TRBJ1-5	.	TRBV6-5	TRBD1	CASSPGTASNQPQHF	TGTGCCAGCAGTCCGGGGACAGCTAGCAATCAGCCCCAGCATTTT
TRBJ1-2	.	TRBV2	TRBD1	CASRWGDSISGYTF	TGTGCCAGCAGATGGGGGGACAGTATTAGTGGCTACACCTTC
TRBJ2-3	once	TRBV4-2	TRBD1	CASSRTRGQGDTQYF	TGTGCCAGCAGCCGAACTAGGGGGCAGGGTGATACGCAGTATTTT
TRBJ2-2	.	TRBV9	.	CASSVVLGDTGELFF	TGTGCCAGCAGCGTAGTTCTTGGAGACACCGGGGAGCTGTTTTTT
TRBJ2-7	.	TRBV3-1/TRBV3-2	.	CASSRQGESYEQYF	TGTGCCAGCAGTCGGCAGGGTGAGTCCTACGAGCAGTACTTC
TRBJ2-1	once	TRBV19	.	CASSTPGKRVYNEQFF	TGTGCCAGTAGTACCCCAGGGAAACGGGTCTACAATGAGCAGTTCTTC
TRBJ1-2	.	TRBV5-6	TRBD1	CASSANGQGVYWGYTF	TGTGCCAGCAGCGCCAATGGACAGGGTGTTTATTGGGGCTACACCTTC
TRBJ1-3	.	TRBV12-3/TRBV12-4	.	CASSTDSRNTIYF	TGTGCCAGCAGTACGGACAGCCGAAACACCATATATTTT
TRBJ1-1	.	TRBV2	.	CASRGDRSGTEAFF	TGTGCCAGCAGGGGAGACAGGTCGGGCACTGAAGCTTTCTTT
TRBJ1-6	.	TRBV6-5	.	CASSYIPTVGSPLHF	TGTGCCAGCAGTTACATCCCAACCGTCGGTTCACCCCTCCACTTT
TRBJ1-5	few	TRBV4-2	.	CASSPSVGEQPQHF	TGTGCCAGCAGCCCCTCGGTTGGAGAACAGCCCCAGCATTTT
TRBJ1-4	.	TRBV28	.	CASSARGGASNEKLFF	TGTGCCAGCAGTGCCCGGGGAGGGGCGTCTAATGAAAAACTGTTTTTT
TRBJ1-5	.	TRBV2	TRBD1	CASSGQGRNQPQHF	TGTGCCAGCAGTGGACAGGGACGCAATCAGCCCCAGCATTTT
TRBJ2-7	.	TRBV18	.	CASSDSASYEQYF	TGTGCCAGCTCAGACAGCGCAAGCTACGAGCAGTACTTC
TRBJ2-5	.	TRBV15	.	CATSSYPRQRLETQYF	TGTGCCACCAGCTCATACCCCCGGCAGCGGTTGGAGACCCAGTACTTC
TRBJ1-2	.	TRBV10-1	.	CASSATGFLGYTF	TGCGCCAGCAGTGCGACGGGTTTTCTGGGCTACACCTTC
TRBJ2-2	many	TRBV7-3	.	CASSPGQNTGELFF	TGTGCCAGCAGCCCGGGACAGAACACCGGGGAGCTGTTTTTT
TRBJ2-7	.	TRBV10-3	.	CAITAGEAYEQYF	TGTGCCATCACGGCAGGGGAAGCCTACGAGCAGTACTTC
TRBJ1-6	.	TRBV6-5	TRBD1	CASRERQGSGSPLHF	TGTGCCAGCAGGGAGCGACAGGGGTCCGGTTCACCCCTCCACTTT
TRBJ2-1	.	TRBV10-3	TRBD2	CAISESLAGGQFF	TGTGCCATCAGTGAGTCCCTAGCGGGGGGACAGTTCTTC
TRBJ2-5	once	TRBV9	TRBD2	CASAGGASETQYF	TGTGCCAGCGCCGGGGGGGCATCTGAGACCCAGTACTTC
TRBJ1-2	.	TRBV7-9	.	CASSPSGEVANYGYTF	TGTGCCAGCAGCCCTTCGGGGGAGGTAGCTAACTATGGCTACACCTTC
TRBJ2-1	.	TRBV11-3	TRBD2	CASSRPTSGDYNEQFF	TGTGCCAGCAGCCGACCGACTAGCGGGGACTACAATGAGCAGTTCTTC
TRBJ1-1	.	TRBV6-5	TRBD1	CASSLERQGRTEAFF	TGTGCCAGCAGCCTCGAACGACAGGGTCGTACTGAAGCTTTCTTT
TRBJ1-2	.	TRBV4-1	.	CASSQDLGRNYGYTF	TGCGCCAGCAGCCAAGATCTGGGCAGAAACTATGGCTACACCTTC
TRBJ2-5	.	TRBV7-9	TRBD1	CASSAVPGQGTQETQYF	TGTGCCAGCAGCGCCGTCCCGGGACAGGGGACCCAAGAGACCCAGTACTTC
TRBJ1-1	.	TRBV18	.	CATSEGLNTEAFF	TGTGCCACTTCGGAGGGATTGAACACTGAAGCTTTCTTT
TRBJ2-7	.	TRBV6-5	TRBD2	CASSYLAGGSYEQYF	TGTGCCAGCAGTTACCTAGCGGGAGGGTCCTACGAGCAGTACTTC
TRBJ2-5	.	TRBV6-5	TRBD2	CASSYPPRPGGTQYF	TGTGCCAGCAGTTACCCCCCTAGGCCGGGGGGGACCCAGTACTTC
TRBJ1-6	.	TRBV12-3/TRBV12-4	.	CATQYTYNSPLHF	TGTGCCACGCAGTACACCTATAATTCACCCCTCCACTTT
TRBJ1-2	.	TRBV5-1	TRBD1	CASSLAGQGADGYTF	TGCGCCAGCAGCTTGGCCGGGCAGGGGGCAGATGGCTACACCTTC
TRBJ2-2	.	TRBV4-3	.	CASSQRPSSGELFF	TGCGCCAGCAGCCAAAGGCCTAGTTCCGGGGAGCTGTTTTTT
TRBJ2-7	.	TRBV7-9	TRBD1	CASSQTQGSTSSYEQYF	TGTGCCAGCAGCCAAACACAGGGGTCTACGAGCTCCTACGAGCAGTACTTC
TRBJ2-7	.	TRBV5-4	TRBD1	CASSNRDRGYEQYF	TGTGCCAGCAGCAACCGGGACAGGGGCTACGAGCAGTACTTC
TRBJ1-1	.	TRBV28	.	CASSPGGLFITEAFF	TGTGCCAGCAGTCCCGGGGGGTTATTTATCACTGAAGCTTTCTTT
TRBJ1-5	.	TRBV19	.	CASSPGTSNQPQHF	TGTGCCAGTAGTCCCGGGACATCCAATCAGCCCCAGCATTTT
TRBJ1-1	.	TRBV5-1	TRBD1	CAYRGFKNTEAFF	TGCGCCTACAGGGGATTTAAGAACACTGAAGCTTTCTTT